One sample yielded the 30 T cell receptor beta chains listed below, sequenced in a study of identical twins. TCRdb called the 5' RACE reads again in MiXCR, with one record for every CDR3 protein. The sample lists 500,000 to 550,000 distinct CDR3 sequences, around 20% occurring once. The same sample was also studied in work on T cells expressing NK-cell markers.

Sequenced: CD4+ T cells sorted from blood. These receptors all come from a woman aged 18-35 years in good health.

The rearrangement links TRBV29-1 to TRBJ2-7, with D uncertain. Germline V gene lookup returns CDR1 SQVTM and CDR2 ANQGSEA. The CDR3 runs to 15 residues. Trimming shortened V by 3 bases and J by 3 bases, and 18 bases separated the two germline ends. The CDR3 region is CSVDLSGSGIYEQYF. CDR3 nucleotides: TGCAGCGTTGACTTATCAGGTTCGGGTATCTACGAGCAGTACTTC.

This clonotype has only a few counts. The V and J genes are TRBV10-3 and TRBJ1-1, with D unresolved. The CDR3 runs 11 residues. The ends were cut back, 11 bases at V and 0 bases at J, with 7 bases in the middle. Germline values: CDR1 ENHRY, CDR2 SYGVKD. The CDR3 sequence: CASQLNTEAFF. Here the CDR3 DNA reads TGTGCCTCTCAGTTGAACACTGAAGCTTTCTTT.

The chain links TRBV6-5 to TRBJ2-7; D may be TRBD1 (6 bases). Trimming shortened V by 2 bases and J by 2 bases, and 13 bases separated the two germline ends. Germline values: CDR1 MNHEY, CDR2 SVGAGI. This CDR3 spans 15 amino acids. Here the CDR3 DNA reads TGTGCCAGCAGTTACCTGTCGGGACAAACCTACGAGCAGTACTTC. Amino acid sequence: CASSYLSGQTYEQYF.

The sample holds many counts of this clonotype. The chain links TRBV20-1 to TRBJ1-2; no definite D call. Germline V CDR1 and CDR2: DFQATT, SNEGSKA (reference sequence). The CDR3 runs to 11 residues. With 0 bases removed from V and 5 bases from J, the gap between germline ends came to 4 bases. In nucleotides, the CDR3 is TGCAGTGCTAGAGATCAGTATGGCTACACCTTC. It encodes CSARDQYGYTF.

This chain connects TRBV6-2 or TRBV6-3 to TRBJ2-3; 10 nucleotides line up with TRBD1. The CDR3 is made up of 15 amino acids. V gave up 6 bases and J gave up 6 bases; unmatched junction bases: 9. Germline V gene data show CDR1 as MNHEY and CDR2 as SVGEGT. The CDR3 here is CASSSGTGVSDTQYF. CDR3 coding DNA: TGTGCCAGCAGCTCCGGGACAGGGGTTTCGGATACGCAGTATTTT.

The chain recombines TRBV20-1 with TRBJ1-5; 7 nucleotides align to TRBD1. The CDR3 has 13 amino acids. Germline-derived CDR1 and CDR2 are DFQATT and SNEGSKA (reference sequence). V shed 6 bases and J 6 bases; nucleotides not matched to a gene: 8. This CDR3 reads CSAEPGGGQPQHF. CDR3 bases: TGCAGTGCCGAACCAGGGGGAGGTCAGCCCCAGCATTTT.

The chain links TRBV20-1 to TRBJ2-1; D may be TRBD2 (5 bases). Germline CDR1 DFQATT, CDR2 SNEGSKA (reference sequence). This CDR3 spans 14 amino acids. Trimming left V 0 bases short and J 8 bases short, with 14 bases between. CDR3 sequence reads: CSARDIGKADEQFF. The CDR3 nucleotides are TGCAGTGCTAGAGACATAGGAAAAGCGGATGAGCAGTTCTTC.

The sample holds a few counts of this clonotype. The chain employs TRBV4-2 and TRBJ2-1; 8 bases are shared with TRBD2. V lost 1 base, J lost 4 bases, and 12 bases stayed unmatched. The CDR3 is made up of 18 amino acids. Germline V CDR1 and CDR2: LGHNA, YNFKEQ. The CDR3 coding sequence is TGTGCCAGCAGCCAAGGGGGTATTCGAGCGGGAGCGTACAATGAGCAGTTCTTC. Translated: CASSQGGIRAGAYNEQFF.

This sequence joins TRBV6-1 and TRBJ1-2; 7 bases line up with TRBD1. J gave up 8 bases and V 4 bases, and 16 bases lay outside the gene matches. The CDR3 runs to 16 residues. Germline CDR1 is MNHNS and CDR2 is SASEGT. The CDR3: CASSATPGQSRLGYTF. The CDR3 DNA reads as TGTGCCAGCAGTGCGACACCGGGACAGAGTCGCCTAGGCTACACCTTC.

The sample holds a few counts of this clonotype. The chain links TRBV4-2 to TRBJ2-5; 9 nucleotides line up with TRBD2. Germline V gene lookup returns CDR1 LGHNA and CDR2 YNFKEQ. The CDR3 covers 15 residues. The J segment lost 4 bases and the V segment lost 1 base, leaving 4 bases of the junction unmatched. CDR3 coding DNA: TGTGCCAGCAGCCAAGTGGCGGGGGGGAGAGAGACCCAGTACTTC. It yields the protein CASSQVAGGRETQYF.

This clonotype was seen only a few times. This chain uses TRBV20-1 with TRBJ1-2; 9 bases match TRBD1. This CDR3 spans 16 amino acids. CDR1 is DFQATT and CDR2 is SNEGSKA in the germline V gene (reference sequence). V was clipped by 5 bases and J by 5 bases; unmatched bases: 15. This CDR3 reads CSAPTSGTGFGYGYTF. Written as DNA, the CDR3 is TGCAGTGCTCCTACCTCCGGGACAGGGTTTGGATATGGCTACACCTTC.

The chain is built from TRBV24-1 and TRBJ2-1, with TRBD1 matching 10 bases. Germline loops: CDR1 KGHDR, CDR2 SFDVKD. V was pared by 4 bases and J by 5 bases, with 7 bases of the junction left unmatched. The CDR3 consists of 16 residues. CDR3 bases: TGTGCCACCAGTGACCCAGGGACAGGGGCGAACAATGAGCAGTTCTTC. Amino acid sequence: CATSDPGTGANNEQFF.

This clonotype was seen only a few times. This chain uses TRBV10-3 with TRBJ2-7, with D perhaps matching TRBD1 (6 bases). The germline gives CDR1 ENHRY, CDR2 SYGVKD. The CDR3 loop spans 11 amino acids. Trimming removed 8 bases from V and 5 bases from J, with 10 bases in between. For the CDR3, the DNA is TGTGCCATCCAGGGGAGCCACGAGCAGTACTTC. Translating it yields CAIQGSHEQYF.

The DNA of the CDR3 is TGCAGTGCTAGTAATGAGCAGTTCTTC. Translated, it gives CSASNEQFF. V and J are TRBV20-1 and TRBJ2-1; D gene unclear. The CDR3 covers 9 residues. Germline V lookup: CDR1 DFQATT, CDR2 SNEGSKA (reference sequence). The V gene lost 3 bases and the J gene lost 7 bases, with 1 base spanning the gap.

The DNA for the CDR3 is TGCAGTGCTCCAGAACAGGGCGCCCACAGAGCTAACTATGGCTACACCTTC. It translates to CSAPEQGAHRANYGYTF. The chain uses TRBV20-1 and TRBJ1-2, with D tentatively TRBD1 (6 bases). The CDR3 spans 17 residues. V was shortened by 5 bases and J by 0 bases, with 22 bases between the two germline ends. Looked up from germline, CDR1 is DFQATT and CDR2 is SNEGSKA (reference sequence).

This clonotype has a handful of counts. The chain links TRBV15 to TRBJ2-7, with 9 bases fitting TRBD1. Trimming cost V 5 bases and J 10 bases; bases outside gene matches: 9. The CDR3 has 13 residues. Germline CDR1 is LNHNV and CDR2 is YYDKDF (reference sequence). CDR3 in amino acids: CATSGGTGRPQYF. CDR3 in DNA: TGTGCCACCAGCGGAGGGACAGGGCGCCCACAGTACTTC.

The chain carries TRBV11-3 and TRBJ2-2; maybe TRBD2 (5 bases). CDR3 length: 13 residues. Deletions cut 1 base from V and 14 bases from J, with 14 bases between. Germline V CDR1 and CDR2: SGHNT, YENEEA. The CDR3 DNA follows: TGTGCCAGCAGCTTAGTTAATTGGAGCGGACTGTTTTTT. Translating it yields CASSLVNWSGLFF. Full variable domain (missing parts from reference TRBV11-3 and TRBJ2-2): EAGVVQSPRYKIIEKKQPVAFWCNPISGHNTLYWYLQNLGQGPELLIRYENEEAVDDSQLPKDRFSAERLKGVDSTLKIQPAELGDSAVYLCASSLVNWSGLFFGEGSRLTVL.

This clonotype was observed a few times. This sequence joins TRBV10-3 and TRBJ2-1, with D perhaps matching TRBD1 (5 bases). The CDR3 sequence is 13 residues long. Germline V lookup: CDR1 ENHRY, CDR2 SYGVKD. V was clipped by 0 bases and J by 10 bases, with 10 bases between them. Here the CDR3 reads CAISESRRGEQFF. DNA of the CDR3: TGTGCCATCAGTGAGTCGAGAAGGGGAGAGCAGTTCTTC.

V usage is TRBV5-1 and J usage is TRBJ1-2; unclear D gene. CDR3 length: 14 amino acids. Looked up from germline, CDR1 is SGHRS and CDR2 is YFSETQ. V lost 5 bases and J 2 bases, leaving 13 bases between the germline ends. The CDR3 nucleotides read TGCGCCAGCAGATACAGCACGCAGAACTATGGCTACACCTTC. Amino acids: CASRYSTQNYGYTF.

The rearrangement links TRBV20-1 to TRBJ2-1; 8 bases line up with TRBD2. This CDR3 region has 14 residues. In germline, CDR1 is DFQATT, CDR2 SNEGSKA (reference sequence). With 3 bases clipped from V and 7 bases from J, the junction kept 8 bases outside the gene matches. The CDR3 coding sequence is TGCAGTGCTAGCGGGGGGGCCGGAAGGAATGAGCAGTTCTTC. Translation: CSASGGAGRNEQFF.

This clonotype was seen more than once but under ten times. The chain links TRBV5-1 to TRBJ2-1; 8 bases agree with TRBD2. The CDR3 is 15 residues long. Per the germline V gene, CDR1 is SGHRS and CDR2 is YFSETQ. V lost 6 bases, J lost 4 bases, and 9 bases stayed unmatched. The CDR3 protein is CASNEGSGGYNEQFF. In nucleotides, the CDR3 is TGCGCCAGCAATGAGGGCAGCGGGGGTTACAATGAGCAGTTCTTC. Based on the CDR3 plus reference TRBV5-1 and TRBJ2-1, the full variable domain is KAGVTQTPRYLIKTRGQQVTLSCSPISGHRSVSWYQQTPGQGLQFLFEYFSETQRNKGNFPGRFSGRQFSNSRSEMNVSTLELGDSALYLCASNEGSGGYNEQFFGPGTRLTVL.

This clonotype occurred a few times. This chain uses TRBV7-6 with TRBJ2-7; a weak D match, TRBD2 (5 bases). V gave up 2 bases and J gave up 6 bases, with 8 bases separating them. The CDR3 extends over 12 amino acids. Germline values: CDR1 SGHVS, CDR2 FNYEAQ. CDR3: CASSLQEGEQYF. DNA of the CDR3: TGTGCCAGCAGCTTACAAGAGGGCGAGCAGTACTTC.

The J gene is TRBJ2-3, the V gene TRBV9; 13 positions agree with TRBD2. The J segment lost 4 bases and the V segment lost 2 bases, leaving 7 bases of the junction unmatched. The CDR3 has 17 residues. Per germline, CDR1 SGDLS and CDR2 YYNGEE. The CDR3 is CASSVGTSGEGPDTQYF. The CDR3 nucleotides read TGTGCCAGCAGCGTTGGGACTAGCGGGGAAGGACCAGATACGCAGTATTTT.

This clonotype occurred a few times. This chain connects TRBV5-1 to TRBJ2-2; the D is unclear. V was clipped by 0 bases and J by 1 base, with 16 bases between them. The CDR3 spans 18 residues. The germline V gene has CDR1 SGHRS and CDR2 YFSETQ. In DNA, the CDR3 is TGCGCCAGCAGCTTGGGTTGGGGAAGGATTCGGAACACCGGGGAGCTGTTTTTT. Protein: CASSLGWGRIRNTGELFF.

This clonotype was observed a few times. This chain uses TRBV6-1 with TRBJ2-7; 7 bases line up with TRBD2. CDR1 and CDR2 (germline): MNHNS, SASEGT. CDR3 length equals 15 residues. The trim removed 5 bases at V and 4 bases at J, leaving 11 bases unmatched. The CDR3 loop is CASSPMAGVGYEQYF. CDR3 coding DNA: TGTGCCAGCAGTCCCATGGCGGGAGTGGGGTACGAGCAGTACTTC.

This clonotype showed up just a few times. The chain carries TRBV15 and TRBJ2-1, with 10 nucleotides matching TRBD1. Per germline, CDR1 LNHNV and CDR2 YYDKDF (reference sequence). The CDR3 length is 15 residues. With V trimmed by 5 bases and J by 8 bases, 9 bases remained unmatched. CDR3 coding DNA: TGTGCCACCAGCGGGCCGGGACAGGGGATCCATGAGCAGTTCTTC. It yields the protein CATSGPGQGIHEQFF.

The table lists this clonotype with a few counts. The chain joins TRBV6-1 to TRBJ2-1, with TRBD1 identical over 8 bases. V lost 6 bases and J lost 4; bases outside the gene matches: 8. CDR1 MNHNS and CDR2 SASEGT come from the germline V gene. The CDR3 runs to 15 residues. CDR3 protein: CASSPQQGGYNEQFF. Written as DNA, the CDR3 is TGTGCCAGCAGCCCTCAACAGGGGGGTTACAATGAGCAGTTCTTC.

This chain joins TRBV12-3 or TRBV12-4 and TRBJ2-2, with D possibly TRBD1 on 6 matching bases. The CDR3 is 16 residues long. Trimming removed 7 bases at V and 4 bases at J, with 19 bases between. The CDR3 spells CASTPSHEGGTGELFF. CDR3 sequence (DNA): TGTGCCAGCACCCCAAGCCACGAAGGGGGCACCGGGGAGCTGTTTTTT.

This clonotype was found many times. This chain uses TRBV12-3 or TRBV12-4 with TRBJ2-7; 8 bases line up with TRBD2. The junction had 4 bases not matched to a gene; V was cut back by 6 bases and J by 0 bases. The CDR3 runs 14 residues. This CDR3 is CASRLSGTSYEQYF. CDR3 nucleotides: TGTGCCAGCAGACTTAGCGGGACCTCCTACGAGCAGTACTTC.

This clonotype was seen a few times. Here the CDR3 reads CSAKLDRLYEQYF. The CDR3 nucleotides are TGCAGTGCGAAGTTGGACAGACTCTACGAGCAGTACTTC. The chain joins TRBV20-1 to TRBJ2-7; TRBD1 might be the D (6 bases). CDR3 size: 13 residues. V was pared by 6 bases and J by 3 bases, with 15 bases between. CDR1 is DFQATT, CDR2 SNEGSKA, per germline (reference sequence).